The 30 T cell receptor beta chains below all came from one sample that was sequenced in a study of PD-L1 blockade in urothelial cancer. This sample's time point: pretreatment peripheral blood. Sequenced by immunoSEQ multiplex PCR; TCRdb stores in-frame clones only, minus some. The top ten clones hold 15% of a sample with 60,000 to 75,000 clones, around 85% of them seen once. The sequencing here drew on PBMCs, taken around atezolizumab (anti-PD-L1) treatment. The receptors shown here come from a man aged 55 to 70 with urothelial cancer.

The chain employs TRBV6-6 and TRBJ1-3; 7 bases are shared with TRBD1. Germline trimming cut 6 bases from V and 4 bases from J; bases unmatched to any gene: 9. CDR1 MNHNY and CDR2 SVGAGI come from the germline V gene (reference sequence). The CDR3 runs 15 residues. CDR3 sequence (DNA): TGTGCCAGCAGGGGACCGACAGGGAAGGGAAACACCATATATTTT. This translates into CASRGPTGKGNTIYF.

The chain links TRBV28 to TRBJ1-2; D may be TRBD1 (5 bases). CDR1 is MDHEN, CDR2 SYDVKM, per germline. The V and J ends lost 10 bases and 6 bases respectively, with 21 bases between them. This CDR3 comprises 14 residues. CDR3 sequence: CATQGGGINDGYTF. DNA for the CDR3: TGTGCCACCCAGGGAGGTGGGATAAACGATGGCTACACCTTC.

This chain connects TRBV30 to TRBJ2-3; 11 nucleotides line up with TRBD1. V lost 1 base to trimming and J lost 1 base; unmatched junction nucleotides: 1. Germline V gene lookup returns CDR1 GTSNPN and CDR2 SVGIG (reference sequence). The CDR3 consists of 15 residues. The CDR3 DNA reads TGTGCCTGGAGTGAGGGACAGGGGGGCACAGATACGCAGTATTTT. Amino acid sequence: CAWSEGQGGTDTQYF.

The chain joins TRBV11-3 to TRBJ2-3; 11 bases agree with TRBD2. Germline V lookup: CDR1 SGHNT, CDR2 YENEEA. This CDR3 has 16 amino acids. Trimming cost V 1 base and J 5 bases; bases outside gene matches: 5. CDR3 in DNA: TGTGCCAGCAGCTTAGCCACGACTAGCGGGGAAGATACGCAGTATTTT. Its translation is CASSLATTSGEDTQYF.

This sequence joins TRBV10-1 and TRBJ1-6, with TRBD1 matching 7 bases. CDR1 is WNHNN, CDR2 SYGVQD, per germline (reference sequence). CDR3 length: 14 amino acids. The junction had 6 bases not matched to a gene; V was cut back by 6 bases and J by 7 bases. The DNA of the CDR3 is TGCGCCAGCAGGAAGGACAGGAAGAATTCACCCCTCCACTTT. It yields the protein CASRKDRKNSPLHF.

The rearrangement joins TRBV2 to TRBJ2-6; 8 bases line up with TRBD1. Germline lookup yields CDR1 SNHLY and CDR2 FYNNEI. The ends lost 8 bases at V and 1 base at J; junction bases unmatched: 7. The CDR3 totals 16 residues. The CDR3 coding sequence is TGTGCCAGCTCACAGGGGGTTTTTTCTGGGGCCAACGTCCTGACTTTC. It yields the protein CASSQGVFSGANVLTF. Looking up the rest from reference TRBV2 and TRBJ2-6 gives the full variable domain: EPEVTQTPSHQVTQMGQEVILRCVPISNHLYFYWYRQILGQKVEFLVSFYNNEISEKSEIFDDQFSVERPDGSNFTLKIRSTKLEDSAMYFCASSQGVFSGANVLTFGAGSRLTVL.

CDR3 nucleotide sequence: TGTGCCAGCAGTACCAGTCGGGGGGATAATTCACCCCTCCACTTT. This translates into CASSTSRGDNSPLHF. The chain has TRBV6-1 and TRBJ1-6; maybe TRBD1 (5 bases). The CDR3 runs to 15 residues. V was pared by 5 bases and J by 5 bases, with 13 bases between. The germline gives CDR1 MNHNS, CDR2 SASEGT.

The chain has TRBV21-1 and TRBJ2-2; the table's D call, TRBD1, has no DNA check behind it. TRBV21-1 counts as a pseudogene. The length of the CDR3 is 17 residues. In nucleotides, the CDR3 is TGTGCCAGCAGCAAGCGAGGTAGGGGGCTTCACACCGGGGAGCTGTTTTTT. This sequence encodes CASSKRGRGLHTGELFF.

In DNA form, the CDR3 reads TGCGCCAGCAGCTACGGGGGGAACACCGGGGAGCTGTTTTTT. Its translation: CASSYGGNTGELFF. The J gene is TRBJ2-2, the V gene TRBV5-1; D perhaps matches TRBD2 (6 bases). Per the germline V gene, CDR1 is SGHRS and CDR2 is YFSETQ. V lost 3 bases, J lost 1 base, and 7 bases lay in between. The CDR3 sequence is 14 residues long.

This clone has a single count. The chain is built from TRBV5-1 and TRBJ1-5; D gene uncertain. This CDR3 spans 15 amino acids. Germline loops: CDR1 SGHRS, CDR2 YFSETQ. V was cut by 0 bases and J by 7 bases, with 14 bases left in between. CDR3 DNA: TGCGCCAGCAGCTTGGCCGGCGGGTTTGGACAGCCCCAGCATTTT. This codes for CASSLAGGFGQPQHF.

The V call is TRBV30, the J call TRBJ1-4; D is uncertain. The germline gives CDR1 GTSNPN, CDR2 SVGIG (reference sequence). The germline V and J ends were trimmed by 0 bases and 3 bases, with 8 bases remaining between them. CDR3 length: 14 amino acids. DNA of the CDR3: TGTGCCTGGAGTGTAAACGGGGCTAATGAAAAACTGTTTTTT. It encodes CAWSVNGANEKLFF.

This chain joins TRBV29-1 and TRBJ2-7; D gene unclear. Per the germline V gene, CDR1 is SQVTM and CDR2 is ANQGSEA. V lost 4 bases and J lost 4, with 11 bases in between. The CDR3 extends over 12 amino acids. CDR3 in DNA: TGCAGCGTTGCTTACGCAGGATACGAGCAGTACTTC. This encodes CSVAYAGYEQYF.

This chain uses TRBV9 with TRBJ1-1; D gene uncertain. The length of the CDR3 is 15 residues. The germline V gene encodes CDR1 SGDLS and CDR2 YYNGEE. With 2 bases removed from V and 1 base from J, the gap between germline ends came to 12 bases. DNA for the CDR3: TGTGCCAGCAGCGTTTTCGACACCCCGAACACTGAAGCTTTCTTT. Amino acids: CASSVFDTPNTEAFF.

This clone appeared a few times. The gene calls are TRBV28 and TRBJ2-3, with TRBD2 matching over 11 bases. The CDR3 consists of 16 residues. The ends lost 5 bases at V and 2 bases at J; junction bases unmatched: 6. The V gene's germline CDR1 is MDHEN and CDR2 SYDVKM. For the CDR3, the DNA is TGTGCCAGCAGTCCGACGACTAGCGGGGTCACAGATACGCAGTATTTT. This encodes CASSPTTSGVTDTQYF. Full variable domain (outside the CDR3, taken from reference TRBV28 and TRBJ2-3): DVKVTQSSRYLVKRTGEKVFLECVQDMDHENMFWYRQDPGLGLRLIYFSYDVKMKEKGDIPEGYSVSREKKERFSLILESASTNQTSMYLCASSPTTSGVTDTQYFGPGTRLTVL.

The table lists this clone with many counts. The chain employs TRBV6-1 and TRBJ1-2; D remains unclear. The CDR3 runs 14 residues. Trimming left V 10 bases short and J 1 base short, with 16 bases between. CDR1 MNHNS and CDR2 SASEGT come from the germline V gene. The CDR3 coding sequence is TGTGCCACCAACGTGGCACATGATAACTATGGCTACACCTTC. Amino acids: CATNVAHDNYGYTF.

The chain is built from TRBV4-2 and TRBJ1-1; 7 bases match TRBD1. Per germline, CDR1 LGHNA and CDR2 YNFKEQ. With 3 bases clipped from V and 1 base from J, the junction kept 5 bases outside the gene matches. The CDR3 covers 15 residues. CDR3 sequence (DNA): TGTGCCAGCAGCCACCCGGGGACAGCGAACACTGAAGCTTTCTTT. It yields the protein CASSHPGTANTEAFF.

The chain has TRBV23-1 and TRBJ1-1, with no clear D. TRBV23-1 is annotated as an ORF whose role is uncertain. The CDR3 runs to 20 residues. The V end was cut by 3 bases, the J end by 0 bases, with 26 bases between. The CDR3 region has the DNA TGCGCCAGCAGTCATCCCCGACCCGGGAACGGAGGCCTTATGAACACTGAAGCTTTCTTT. Translating gives CASSHPRPGNGGLMNTEAFF.

The CDR3 protein is CASSIATGSSYEQYF. The CDR3 region has the DNA TGTGCCAGCAGTATAGCGACAGGAAGCTCCTACGAGCAGTACTTC. V gene TRBV7-2 combines with J gene TRBJ2-7, with D possibly matching TRBD1 (6 bases). Germline lookup yields CDR1 SGHTA and CDR2 FQGNSA. This CDR3 spans 15 amino acids. Trimming left V 6 bases short and J 0 bases short, with 15 bases between.

The V gene is TRBV4-2, the J gene TRBJ2-3; 10 nucleotides match TRBD2. The CDR3 contains 17 residues. V lost 3 bases, J lost 1 base, and 7 bases stayed unmatched. Germline CDR1 reads LGHNA; CDR2 reads YNFKEQ. The CDR3 nucleotides are TGTGCCAGCAGCCACGCTATCCTAGCGGGGGGCACAGATACGCAGTATTTT. It specifies CASSHAILAGGTDTQYF.

The table lists this clone with a few counts. This chain links TRBV15 with TRBJ2-1; 10 positions match TRBD1. CDR1 and CDR2 (germline): LNHNV, YYDKDF (reference sequence). V lost 0 bases and J lost 8; bases outside the gene matches: 13. This CDR3 is built from 18 residues. CDR3 region: CATSRDANTGTGVHEQFF. In DNA form, the CDR3 reads TGTGCCACCAGCAGAGATGCGAACACCGGGACAGGGGTCCATGAGCAGTTCTTC.

This clone appeared a single time. The chain combines TRBV6-6 with TRBJ1-2; 8 nucleotides agree with TRBD1. The germline V gene encodes CDR1 MNHNY and CDR2 SVGAGI (reference sequence). This CDR3 region has 14 residues. V was pared by 6 bases and J by 8 bases, with 11 bases of the junction left unmatched. In DNA form, the CDR3 reads TGTGCCAGCAGCTCAAACCAGGGGGCAGTCGGCTACACCTTC. Amino acid sequence: CASSSNQGAVGYTF.

V is TRBV30 and J is TRBJ1-1; 7 nucleotides agree with TRBD1. The CDR3 totals 14 residues. Germline V lookup: CDR1 GTSNPN, CDR2 SVGIG (reference sequence). V shed 4 bases and J 2 bases; nucleotides not matched to a gene: 7. CDR3 DNA sequence: TGTGCCTGGAAGGGGGACAGATTAAACACTGAAGCTTTCTTT. Protein: CAWKGDRLNTEAFF.

The chain recombines TRBV6-5 with TRBJ1-3, with TRBD1 as a possible D gene (6 bases). Germline assignment: CDR1 MNHEY and CDR2 SVGAGI. Between the trimmed V and J ends, which lost 5 bases and 0 bases, there was a span of 11 bases. There are 15 residues in the CDR3. CDR3 nucleotide sequence: TGTGCCAGCAGTCGCGGGGGGCTCTCTGGAAACACCATATATTTT. Encoded protein: CASSRGGLSGNTIYF.

The chain has TRBV5-1 and TRBJ2-3, with D tentatively TRBD1 (6 bases). Germline-derived CDR1 and CDR2 are SGHRS and YFSETQ. This CDR3 contains 14 residues. V lost 6 bases and J lost 0, with 11 bases in between. As DNA, the CDR3 is TGCGCCAGCATCCGGGACACCAGCACAGATACGCAGTATTTT. Its translation is CASIRDTSTDTQYF.

V usage is TRBV30 and J usage is TRBJ1-1; 10 bases align to TRBD1. The ends lost 1 base at V and 4 bases at J; junction bases unmatched: 6. Germline lookup yields CDR1 GTSNPN and CDR2 SVGIG (reference sequence). The CDR3 contains 15 residues. This CDR3 is CAWSGTGGWITEAFF. In nucleotides, the CDR3 is TGTGCCTGGAGTGGGACAGGGGGTTGGATCACTGAAGCTTTCTTT.

This clone showed up just a few times. This CDR3 reads CASKSGGAKDTQYF. The CDR3, as DNA: TGCGCCAGCAAAAGCGGGGGGGCGAAAGATACGCAGTATTTT. The gene calls are TRBV5-1 and TRBJ2-3, with TRBD2 identical over 10 bases. CDR1 and CDR2 (germline): SGHRS, YFSETQ. Losses at the gene ends were 6 bases for V and 5 bases for J; bases not matched to a gene: 6. This CDR3 is 14 amino acids long.

The chain links TRBV6-5 to TRBJ2-5; D might be TRBD2 (5 bases). The CDR3 extends over 15 amino acids. From germline, CDR1 is MNHEY and CDR2 SVGAGI. V was shortened by 7 bases and J by 6 bases, with 21 bases between the two germline ends. The CDR3 sequence is CASNPVGRGMKTQYF. CDR3 nucleotide sequence: TGTGCCAGCAACCCAGTTGGCCGGGGTATGAAGACCCAGTACTTC.

This sequence joins TRBV12-2 and TRBJ1-2; the tabulated D call, TRBD1, remains unverified against the DNA. TRBV12-2 is recorded as a pseudogene. The CDR3 totals 16 residues. CDR3 nucleotides: TGTGCAAGTCGCTTAGATGGGACAACGGCTAACTATGGCTACACCTTC. Encoded protein: CASRLDGTTANYGYTF.

The V call is TRBV6-1, the J call TRBJ2-5; 14 nucleotides align to TRBD2. The CDR3 length is 18 residues. Per the germline V gene, CDR1 is MNHNS and CDR2 is SASEGT. The J segment lost 2 bases and the V segment lost 3 bases, leaving 8 bases of the junction unmatched. CDR3 loop: CASSELTSGGADQETQYF. CDR3 bases: TGTGCCAGCAGTGAGTTGACTAGCGGGGGGGCGGATCAAGAGACCCAGTACTTC.

The rearrangement links TRBV5-6 to TRBJ1-5; TRBD1 matches at 9 bases. Germline CDR1 reads SGHDT; CDR2 reads YYEEEE. The junction had 6 bases not matched to a gene; V was cut back by 4 bases and J by 1 base. CDR3 length: 16 amino acids. CDR3 protein: CASSTDRGYSNQPQHF. The DNA for the CDR3 is TGTGCCAGCAGCACGGACAGGGGCTACAGCAATCAGCCCCAGCATTTT.